This record looks at one TCR beta chain sequence and its context. Its antigen is currently unknown. This entry is derived from a study of blood T cells in healthy people across ages. Study outcomes and limitations: Both higher diversity and more naive CD4+ cells marked long-lived donors when set against aged donors. Age brought a roughly linear fall in TCR beta diversity measured per million T cells.

Combining a sample-barcoded 5' primer with a J-beta primer mix, a second PCR ran for roughly 7 to 11 cycles. The template-switch adaptor, which had 12 random nucleotides, put a tag on each cDNA molecule. TCRdb recomputed calls from the 5' RACE reads with MiXCR, one row per CDR3 protein. The sample lists some 1.5 million distinct CDR3 sequences; less than 45% were seen once. The CDR3 has 17 amino acids. The germline V gene encodes CDR1 SGDLS and CDR2 YYNGEE. V trimming: 4 bases; J trimming: 0 bases; junction bases outside the gene matches: 10. Total RNA extraction produced at least 6 micrograms (per sample) for the study.

Sequenced material: blood. The sequence was collected from a young woman in good health. The chain has TRBV9 and TRBJ2-1, with TRBD1 matching over 7 bases. The CDR3 DNA reads as TGTGCCAGCAGCAACCGAGCCGGGACAGCCTCCTACAATGAGCAGTTCTTC. It encodes CASSNRAGTASYNEQFF.